These 19 T cell receptor beta chains came from one sample sequenced in a study of spatial heterogeneity in lung cancer. Using its own MiXCR run on the 5' RACE reads, TCRdb lists one record per CDR3 protein. The sample contains under 2,000 distinct CDR3 sequences, about 7.6% of which appear only once. The time point: sample taken at primary tumor resection. Unsorted whole RNA of tumor, nontumor lung or frozen PBMC was sequenced. Sequencing was performed on normal lung tissue next to the tumor, taken at surgery. The receptors originated from a male donor with early-stage non-small cell lung cancer.

This clonotype ranks as medium-sized. The J gene is TRBJ2-1, the V gene TRBV20-1, with TRBD2 matching over 8 bases. The length of the CDR3 is 15 residues. V lost 3 bases and J lost 0; bases outside the gene matches: 4. The germline CDR1 and CDR2 sequences are DFQATT and SNEGSKA (reference sequence). CDR3 nucleotide sequence: TGCAGTGCTAGGGCGGGGGGATACTCCTACAATGAGCAGTTCTTC. This encodes CSARAGGYSYNEQFF.

Comment on this clonotype: A much larger clone sits a single nucleotide away, making a read error possible. The chain uses TRBV7-2 and TRBJ1-1, with D perhaps TRBD1 (6 bases). From germline, CDR1 is SGHTA and CDR2 FQGNSA. The CDR3 runs to 14 residues. CDR3 sequence: CVSSVSQGFTEAFF. The CDR3 DNA reads TGTGTCAGCAGCGTGAGTCAGGGGTTCACTGAAGCTTTCTTT.

This clonotype is labeled medium-sized. The rearrangement links TRBV7-2 to TRBJ1-1; 7 nucleotides align to TRBD1. The CDR3 sequence is 14 residues long. The ends lost 2 bases at V and 10 bases at J; junction bases unmatched: 10. The germline V gene encodes CDR1 SGHTA and CDR2 FQGNSA. CDR3 sequence: CASSLKGAGSGAFF. DNA for the CDR3: TGTGCCAGCAGCTTAAAGGGGGCGGGGAGTGGAGCTTTCTTT.

Ten or more counts support this clonotype. V usage is TRBV15 and J usage is TRBJ2-1; D not resolved. This CDR3 has 17 amino acids. Deletions cut 5 bases from V and 0 bases from J, with 17 bases between. Germline CDR1 reads LNHNV; CDR2 reads YYDKDF (reference sequence). CDR3 residues: CATSVERGYSSYNEQFF. CDR3 nucleotide sequence: TGTGCCACCAGCGTAGAGCGAGGCTACAGCTCCTACAATGAGCAGTTCTTC.

Judged by abundance, this clonotype is medium-sized. The V and J genes are TRBV4-3 and TRBJ1-1, with D maybe TRBD1 (5 bases). The V gene's germline CDR1 is LGHNA and CDR2 YSLEER. The V and J ends lost 0 bases and 0 bases respectively, with 17 bases between them. This CDR3 has 18 amino acids. The CDR3 loop reads CASSQDLEAGSMNTEAFF. The CDR3 coding sequence is TGCGCCAGCAGCCAAGATCTTGAGGCAGGGAGCATGAACACTGAAGCTTTCTTT.

In its sample, this clonotype ranks as medium-sized (0.01 to 0.1%). The chain links TRBV20-1 to TRBJ1-3, with D tentatively TRBD1 (6 bases). The germline gives CDR1 DFQATT, CDR2 SNEGSKA (reference sequence). Trimming removed 0 bases from V and 5 bases from J, with 11 bases in between. This CDR3 region has 14 residues. DNA of the CDR3: TGCAGTGCTAGAGATAACAGGGCGAGAAACACCATATATTTT. The encoded protein is CSARDNRARNTIYF.

Sample share makes this clonotype medium-sized. The CDR3 loop is CASSLQANMNTEAFF. CDR3 in DNA: TGTGCCAGCAGCTTACAGGCGAACATGAACACTGAAGCTTTCTTT. The chain is built from TRBV7-9 and TRBJ1-1; D is unclear. This CDR3 has 15 residues. CDR1 and CDR2 from the germline V gene are SEHNR and FQNEAQ (reference sequence). V lost 2 bases to trimming and J lost 0 bases, with 10 bases between them.

By share of the sample, this clonotype is medium-sized. DNA of the CDR3: TGTGCCAGCAGTTCCCTGCAGGGACGCCAAGAGACCCAGTACTTC. The encoded protein is CASSSLQGRQETQYF. V and J are TRBV27 and TRBJ2-5; D possibly uses TRBD1 or TRBD2 (5 bases each). Per germline, CDR1 MNHEY and CDR2 SMNVEV (reference sequence). The CDR3 spans 15 residues. V was shortened by 4 bases and J by 1 base, with 13 bases between the two germline ends.

This clonotype appeared many times. The chain recombines TRBV7-2 with TRBJ1-2; D might be TRBD1 (5 bases). Per germline, CDR1 SGHTA and CDR2 FQGNSA. Trimming removed 5 bases from V and 1 base from J, with 17 bases in between. This CDR3 has 16 residues. The CDR3 loop reads CASSTRGSGFNYGYTF. The DNA for the CDR3 is TGTGCCAGCAGCACCCGGGGGTCGGGGTTTAACTATGGCTACACCTTC.

This clonotype was detected only once. This chain links TRBV19 with TRBJ1-5, with a possible D match to TRBD1 (5 bases). V was shortened by 5 bases and J by 10 bases, with 12 bases between the two germline ends. Germline assignment: CDR1 LNHDA and CDR2 SQIVND (reference sequence). The CDR3 spans 12 residues. CDR3: CASSLTVFPQHF. In nucleotides, the CDR3 is TGTGCCAGTAGTTTGACAGTGTTCCCCCAGCATTTT.

Only a few counts were recorded for this clonotype. The CDR3 reads CASSRPQGVLDTQYF. In DNA, the CDR3 is TGTGCCAGCAGTCGGCCACAGGGAGTTCTAGATACGCAGTATTTT. This chain joins TRBV28 and TRBJ2-3; TRBD1 might be the D (6 bases). This CDR3 spans 15 amino acids. V gave up 5 bases and J gave up 5 bases, with 17 bases separating them. CDR1 and CDR2 (germline): MDHEN, SYDVKM.

This clonotype showed up many times. The chain joins TRBV4-2 to TRBJ2-1; D remains ambiguous. Germline lookup yields CDR1 LGHNA and CDR2 YNFKEQ. The ends were cut back, 2 bases at V and 1 base at J, with 12 bases in the middle. The CDR3 runs to 16 residues. DNA for the CDR3: TGTGCCAGCAGCCAACCGGATTCGAGGTCCTACAATGAGCAGTTCTTC. Its translation is CASSQPDSRSYNEQFF.

This clonotype was recorded at least ten times. The gene calls are TRBV4-3 and TRBJ2-4; weak D call: TRBD2 (5 bases). CDR1 and CDR2 (germline): LGHNA, YSLEER. V lost 3 bases to trimming and J lost 0 bases, with 9 bases between them. The CDR3 length is 15 residues. The CDR3 coding sequence is TGCGCCAGCAGCCAGGGCGGGTTAGCCAAAAACATTCAGTACTTC. It is translated as CASSQGGLAKNIQYF.

This clonotype was seen at least ten times. This chain links TRBV6-2 or TRBV6-3 with TRBJ2-4, with a possible D match to TRBD1 (5 bases). This CDR3 contains 13 residues. Germline V gene data show CDR1 as MNHEY and CDR2 as SVGEGT. V gave up 6 bases and J gave up 8 bases, with 14 bases separating them. CDR3 nucleotide sequence: TGTGCCAGCAGCCGTAACACAGGAGACATTCAGTACTTC. Translating it yields CASSRNTGDIQYF.

The chain is built from TRBV3-1 and TRBJ2-7, with 10 bases identical to TRBD2. This CDR3 is built from 15 residues. Germline CDR1 and CDR2: LGHDT and YNNKEL (reference sequence). The junction had 6 bases not matched to a gene; V was cut back by 1 base and J by 6 bases. The CDR3 region is CASSQGASGRSEQYF. For the CDR3, the DNA is TGTGCCAGCAGCCAAGGGGCTAGCGGGAGATCCGAGCAGTACTTC.

V gene TRBV20-1 combines with J gene TRBJ2-3; D call uncertain. Germline loops: CDR1 DFQATT, CDR2 SNEGSKA (reference sequence). Trimming pared 3 bases from V and 11 bases from J, leaving 18 bases between. There are 13 residues in the CDR3. CDR3 DNA: TGCAGTGCTAGTCGGCCAAGCGCAGAACGGCAGTATTTT. Residues: CSASRPSAERQYF.

The sample holds many counts of this clonotype. The chain combines TRBV10-3 with TRBJ1-5; the D gene is possibly TRBD1 (6 bases). The V and J ends lost 6 bases and 3 bases respectively, with 12 bases between them. CDR3 length: 14 amino acids. CDR1 ENHRY and CDR2 SYGVKD come from the germline V gene. The CDR3 here is CAISLQGDNQPQHF. In nucleotides, the CDR3 is TGTGCCATCAGCCTACAGGGCGACAATCAGCCCCAGCATTTT.

This clonotype is medium-sized in the sample. CDR3 sequence (DNA): TGTGCCACCACCCTGGGGGAGCAGTACTTC. This encodes CATTLGEQYF. The chain uses TRBV6-1 and TRBJ2-7, with D hard to call. CDR1 and CDR2 (germline): MNHNS, SASEGT. This CDR3 contains 10 residues. V lost 10 bases to trimming and J lost 7 bases, with 11 bases between them.

Sample share makes this clonotype medium-sized. The chain employs TRBV7-9 and TRBJ2-3; possibly TRBD1 for D (7 bases). This CDR3 has 14 residues. V lost 7 bases and J 2 bases, leaving 13 bases between the germline ends. Germline CDR1 and CDR2: SEHNR and FQNEAQ (reference sequence). The CDR3 is CASTGGLHTDTQYF. The CDR3 DNA is TGTGCCAGCACAGGGGGACTTCACACAGATACGCAGTATTTT.